This T cell receptor (beta chain) was captured by sequencing in a study of human T cells and chemical hapten exposure. Study observations and caveats: Compared with pre-sensitization or healthy control sets, expanded TCRs clustered more.

Time point noted: pre-sensitization, week 0. Described treatment: therapeutic diphenylcyclopropenone sensitization with weekly scalp DPC. Every donor had alopecia and was 18 to 70 years old; all were suitable for DPC. This clonotype was seen repeatedly, ten times or more. Its matching antigen is unknown. TCRdb analysed the RACE reads with MiXCR anew, one entry per CDR3 protein. The top ten clones hold about 8.7% of a sample with around 330,000 distinct CDR3 sequences, about 5% of them seen once. V shed 8 bases and J 1 base; nucleotides not matched to a gene: 11. CDR1 is SQVTM and CDR2 is ANQGSEA in the germline V gene. CDR3 size: 16 residues.

Sequencing was performed on whole blood, taken in connection with sensitization to the hapten diphenylcyclopropenone (DPC). The rearrangement joins TRBV29-1 to TRBJ2-6, with 7 bases fitting TRBD1. The sequence was obtained from a woman aged 18 to 35 with alopecia areata. Some clones in this sample may be carry-over from other donors' samples. CDR3 region: CSTVDRVVSGANVLTF. The CDR3 DNA sequence: TGCAGCACGGTAGACAGGGTAGTTTCTGGGGCCAACGTCCTGACTTTC.